This T cell receptor beta chain comes out of a study of T cell responses to AZD1222 COVID-19 vaccine. Study overall: Timing groups of about 4 and about 12 weeks for second doses were pooled.

Trimming removed 6 bases at V and 2 bases at J, with 15 bases between. This CDR3 has 15 amino acids. Per germline, CDR1 MNHEY and CDR2 SVGAGI. TCRdb's copy holds only in-frame clones and misses some; the assay was immunoSEQ multiplex PCR. The sample includes tens of thousands of clones, 87% of them seen just once. Details on this clone: Its target is unknown.

Study-wide results and limits: Spike-spanning, vaccine-associated CD4 TCRs were dominant at 160-218 and 743-854. Donors were chiefly white British, with a greater number of females, and clonal diversity was perhaps underestimated. Vaccination with two AZD1222 doses was followed by a rise in Spike-specific TCR breadth and depth.

The chain recombines TRBV6-5 with TRBJ2-3; no clear D. The receptor's source is an adult in good health. The specimen comprised peripheral blood, sampled on day 0 of AZD1222 vaccination. The CDR3 is CASRGSLQNTDTQYF. The CDR3 DNA reads as TGTGCCAGCAGGGGAAGTTTACAGAACACAGATACGCAGTATTTT.